This T cell receptor beta chain was identified in a study of shared clonotypes between healthy human individuals. The study's findings and limits: Clonotypes shared by all four sorted-subset donors had higher generation probabilities than non-shared clonotypes.

Only Caucasian adults living in Nashville, Tennessee served as donors. The CD4+ fraction was divided into a CD45RA+ naive subset and a CD45RA-negative memory subset. With regard to this clone: Its antigen remains unknown.

Using immunoSEQ multiplex PCR, the repertoire was profiled, and TCRdb retains in-frame clones only, with some absent. This sample has over a million clones; roughly 96% occur once, and the top ten carry approximately 1.1%. This clonotype was sampled from a man younger than 45 in good health. Input material: naive CD4+ T cells sorted from blood. Subset denoted: CD45RA+ positively selected.

The CDR3 DNA follows: TGTGCCAGCAGTTACTCGAAACCTACACAGCGTATCCTTACCTACGAGCAGTACTTC. Translating it yields CASSYSKPTQRILTYEQYF. This chain joins TRBV6-8 and TRBJ2-7; no firm D call. Trimming removed 0 bases from V and 2 bases from J, with 23 bases in between. The length of the CDR3 is 19 residues. The germline gives CDR1 MNHGY, CDR2 SAAAGT.